The next 14 T cell receptor beta chains were all read from a single sample in a study of blood T cell repertoires in COVID-19. Generated by immunoSEQ multiplex PCR, the TCRdb table keeps only in-frame clones and is missing some. The sample yields about 160,000 clones, approximately 88% seen once. Sequencing was carried out using peripheral blood. The receptor set was obtained from a woman older than 75 with active or convalescent COVID-19.

The CDR3 DNA reads TGTGCCAGCAGTGCCCGGGTGACAGGGGGGACCGGGGAGCTGTTTTTT. Protein sequence: CASSARVTGGTGELFF. The chain links TRBV6-2 or TRBV6-3 to TRBJ2-2; 9 bases line up with TRBD1. The CDR3 spans 16 residues. Germline-derived CDR1 and CDR2 are MNHEY and SVGEGT. V lost 5 bases to trimming and J lost 5 bases; unmatched junction nucleotides: 9.

The count of this clone is one. This chain joins TRBV18 and TRBJ2-7; possibly TRBD2 for D (7 bases). In germline, CDR1 is KGHSH, CDR2 LQKENI. This CDR3 comprises 15 residues. Trimming left V 5 bases short and J 2 bases short, with 16 bases between. CDR3 residues: CASSSEGGGAYEQYF. The DNA for the CDR3 is TGTGCCAGCTCATCCGAGGGAGGGGGAGCCTACGAGCAGTACTTC.

This rearrangement joins TRBV3-1 (or the pseudogene TRBV3-2) to TRBJ2-7; tentatively, D is TRBD2 (6 bases). Germline CDR1 is LGHDT and CDR2 is YNNKEL (reference sequence). V was pared by 2 bases and J by 3 bases, with 14 bases between. The CDR3 runs 15 residues. Written as DNA, the CDR3 is TGTGCCAGCAGCCAATGGTCGGGGGTTGACTACGAGCAGTACTTC. Translating it yields CASSQWSGVDYEQYF.

This clone came up a few times. The V and J genes are TRBV6-2 or TRBV6-3 and TRBJ1-1; D is uncertain. CDR1 is MNHEY, CDR2 SVGEGT, per germline. The CDR3 length is 17 residues. Trimming removed 6 bases at V and 3 bases at J, with 23 bases between. CDR3 loop: CASSQQTLSTRDTEAFF. For the CDR3, the DNA is TGTGCCAGCAGCCAACAGACACTATCCACTAGGGACACTGAAGCTTTCTTT.

This clone was seen a handful of times. The rearrangement uses TRBV6-1 and TRBJ1-1; TRBD1 might be the D (6 bases). Trimming pared 0 bases from V and 0 bases from J, leaving 8 bases between. Germline V CDR1 and CDR2: MNHNS, SASEGT. This CDR3 has 15 amino acids. DNA of the CDR3: TGTGCCAGCAGTGAAGCGCGACAGGTGAACACTGAAGCTTTCTTT. It encodes CASSEARQVNTEAFF.

This clone is a singleton in its sample. The gene calls are TRBV7-2 and TRBJ2-5, with 10 bases fitting TRBD2. Germline-derived CDR1 and CDR2 are SGHTA and FQGNSA. The CDR3 is 17 residues long. Trimming at V came to 2 bases and at J to 1 base, leaving 7 bases not matched to a gene. Written as DNA, the CDR3 is TGTGCCAGCAGCTTAAAGGGCTTAGCGGGGGGCCAAGAGACCCAGTACTTC. Amino acids: CASSLKGLAGGQETQYF.

The table lists this clone with a few counts. The chain's CDR3 is CASSSDGQPYGYTF. CDR3 DNA sequence: TGTGCCAGCAGCTCGGACGGACAGCCCTATGGCTACACCTTC. V gene TRBV5-4 combines with J gene TRBJ1-2; tentative D call: TRBD1 (6 bases). The V gene's germline CDR1 is SGHNT and CDR2 YYREEE (reference sequence). CDR3 length: 14 amino acids. V was cut by 3 bases and J by 4 bases, with 13 bases left in between.

This chain joins TRBV27 and TRBJ1-3; D not resolved. From germline, CDR1 is MNHEY and CDR2 SMNVEV (reference sequence). Trimming removed 5 bases at V and 0 bases at J, with 5 bases between. CDR3 length equals 13 residues. In nucleotides, the CDR3 is TGTGCCAGCAGTAAGAGCTCTGGAAACACCATATATTTT. Translating it yields CASSKSSGNTIYF.

The gene calls are TRBV14 and TRBJ1-1; D is unclear. This CDR3 spans 11 amino acids. The germline V gene has CDR1 SGHDN and CDR2 FVKESK. The V gene lost 4 bases and the J gene lost 10 bases, with 10 bases spanning the gap. The CDR3 nucleotides read TGTGCCAGCAGCCCTGGAGGGAGAGCTTTCTTT. Amino acids: CASSPGGRAFF.

This chain links TRBV19 with TRBJ2-3, with TRBD1 matching 9 bases. The CDR3 spans 16 residues. Germline assignment: CDR1 LNHDA and CDR2 SQIVND (reference sequence). V lost 1 base and J lost 4; bases outside the gene matches: 6. CDR3 residues: CASSIGGRTGADTQYF. In nucleotides, the CDR3 is TGTGCCAGTAGTATAGGAGGGAGGACAGGGGCAGATACGCAGTATTTT. The full variable domain, its missing parts supplied by reference TRBV19 and TRBJ2-3, is DGGITQSPKYLFRKEGQNVTLSCEQNLNHDAMYWYRQDPGQGLRLIYYSQIVNDFQKGDIAEGYSVSREKKESFPLTVTSAQKNPTAFYLCASSIGGRTGADTQYFGPGTRLTVL.

The chain recombines TRBV27 with TRBJ2-5, with 9 bases fitting TRBD1. The CDR3 contains 16 residues. The V segment lost 6 bases and the J segment 4 bases; nucleotides outside the gene matches: 12. CDR1 and CDR2 from the germline V gene are MNHEY and SMNVEV (reference sequence). The CDR3 here is CASSGTGFGEAETQYF. In nucleotides, the CDR3 is TGTGCCAGCAGCGGGACAGGGTTCGGCGAGGCAGAGACCCAGTACTTC.

This clone was counted only a few times. The chain employs TRBV30 and TRBJ1-2; 8 nucleotides match TRBD1. Germline V CDR1 and CDR2: GTSNPN, SVGIG (reference sequence). This CDR3 has 14 residues. With V trimmed by 3 bases and J by 6 bases, 9 bases remained unmatched. The CDR3 DNA sequence: TGTGCCTGGAGCTGGGACAGGACCGTGAATGGCTACACCTTC. It is translated as CAWSWDRTVNGYTF.

CDR3 in amino acids: CASSPNAGGSEKLFF. CDR3 coding DNA: TGTGCCAGCAGCCCGAATGCGGGGGGATCCGAAAAACTGTTTTTT. The V gene is TRBV9, the J gene TRBJ1-4; possibly TRBD1 for D (5 bases). This CDR3 spans 15 amino acids. Germline V CDR1 and CDR2: SGDLS, YYNGEE. The V end lost 4 bases, the J end lost 8 bases, and 18 bases lay between the germline ends.

The rearrangement uses TRBV7-2 and TRBJ1-2, with TRBD1 matching 10 bases. The CDR3 is 14 residues long. Germline values: CDR1 SGHTA, CDR2 FQGNSA. After removal of 5 bases from V and 13 bases from J, the junction contained 13 bases not matched to a gene. The CDR3 region has the DNA TGTGCCAGCAGCCTGGGGACAGGGGAGATGGGTATCACCTTC. It is translated as CASSLGTGEMGITF.